This T cell receptor beta chain comes out of a study of shared clonotypes between healthy human individuals. For the study at large: Researchers drew samples from a couple of women and a few men aged 18 to 49.

The protocol was immunoSEQ multiplex PCR, while the TCRdb copy is restricted to in-frame clones and leaves out a portion. The sample includes approximately 1,000,000 clones, 75% to 85% of them seen just once. The CDR3 runs to 16 residues. V gave up 4 bases and J gave up 0 bases; unmatched junction bases: 2. Germline V gene data show CDR1 as MDHEN and CDR2 as SYDVKM. Study results and caveats: Clonotypes which were not shared had lower generation probabilities than clonotypes that all four donors shared. The study found about 5% of naive CD4 clonotypes shared across a few donors.

This clone was found a few times. What it recognizes is unknown. The clonotype originates from a man younger than 35 in good health. Some clones in this sample may be carry-over from other donors' samples. Sequenced material: memory CD4+ T cells from PBMCs. Subset given: CD45RA-negative fraction. The V call is TRBV28, the J call TRBJ2-2, with 10 bases identical to TRBD2. CDR3 protein: CASSSSGRANTGELFF. The CDR3 DNA reads as TGTGCCAGCAGTTCTAGCGGGAGAGCGAACACCGGGGAGCTGTTTTTT.